The sample holds one count of the clone carrying this TCR beta chain. Its antigen is undetermined. This sample is drawn from a study of cytomegalovirus exposure and HLA in healthy donors. Overall study results and limits: A later analysis reported that several of the most significant clusters appeared to be linked to common viral pathogens, among them Epstein-Barr virus. Cytomegalovirus status was reportedly diagnosed by the classifier with high specificity and sensitivity.

Primers: 60 Vbeta forward and 13 Jbeta reverse. Profiled with immunoSEQ multiplex PCR; TCRdb holds only in-frame clones, not every one. This sample carries 150,000 or so clones, 70% to 90% of them seen once, and the ten largest clones take more than 2%. The sample comprised PBMCs. The receptor's source is a man aged 18 to 29 in good health and CMV-seropositive.

Here the CDR3 reads CAAGIPDTQYF. In DNA, the CDR3 is TGTGCCGCAGGGATCCCAGATACGCAGTATTTT. J is TRBJ2-3 and V is TRBV25-1; the D gene is possibly TRBD1 (5 bases). Per germline, CDR1 MGHDK and CDR2 SYGVNS. The V gene lost 11 bases and the J gene lost 4 bases, with 10 bases spanning the gap. The CDR3 length is 11 residues.